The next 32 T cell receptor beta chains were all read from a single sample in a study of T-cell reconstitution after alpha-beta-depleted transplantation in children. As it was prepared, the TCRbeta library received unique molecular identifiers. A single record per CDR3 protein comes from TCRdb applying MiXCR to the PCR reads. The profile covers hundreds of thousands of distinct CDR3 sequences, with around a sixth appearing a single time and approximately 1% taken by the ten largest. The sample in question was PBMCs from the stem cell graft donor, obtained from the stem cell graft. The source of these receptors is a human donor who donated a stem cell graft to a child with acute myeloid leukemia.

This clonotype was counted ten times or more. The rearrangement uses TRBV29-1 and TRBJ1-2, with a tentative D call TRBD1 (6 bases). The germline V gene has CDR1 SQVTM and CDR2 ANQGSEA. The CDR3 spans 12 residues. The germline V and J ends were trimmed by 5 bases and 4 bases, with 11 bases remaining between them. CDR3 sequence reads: CSVKQGRYGYTF. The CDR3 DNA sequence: TGCAGCGTTAAACAGGGTCGCTATGGCTACACCTTC.

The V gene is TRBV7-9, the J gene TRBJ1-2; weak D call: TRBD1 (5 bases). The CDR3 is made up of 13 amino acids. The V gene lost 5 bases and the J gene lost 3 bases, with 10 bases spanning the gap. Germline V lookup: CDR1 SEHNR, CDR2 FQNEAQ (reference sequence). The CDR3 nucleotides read TGTGCCAGCAGCGTCACCAGGGACTATGGCTACACCTTC. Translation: CASSVTRDYGYTF.

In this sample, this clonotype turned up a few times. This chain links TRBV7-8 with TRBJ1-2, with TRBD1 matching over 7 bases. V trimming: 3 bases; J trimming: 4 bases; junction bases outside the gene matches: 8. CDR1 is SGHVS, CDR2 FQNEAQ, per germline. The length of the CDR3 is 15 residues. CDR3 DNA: TGTGCCAGCAGCTTCTCTACAGGGGACGGCTATGGCTACACCTTC. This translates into CASSFSTGDGYGYTF.

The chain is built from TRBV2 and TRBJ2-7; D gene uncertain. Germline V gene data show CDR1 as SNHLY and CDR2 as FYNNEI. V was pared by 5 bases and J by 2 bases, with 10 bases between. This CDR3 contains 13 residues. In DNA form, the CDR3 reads TGTGCCAGCAGTCTGGACCGAACCTACGAGCAGTACGTC. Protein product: CASSLDRTYEQYV.

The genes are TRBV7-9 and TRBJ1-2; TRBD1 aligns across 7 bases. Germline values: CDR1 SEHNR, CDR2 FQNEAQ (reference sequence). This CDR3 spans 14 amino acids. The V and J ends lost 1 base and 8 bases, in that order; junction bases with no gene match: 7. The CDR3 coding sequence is TGTGCCAGCAGCTTAGACACAGGGGTGAAGGGCTACACCTTC. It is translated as CASSLDTGVKGYTF.

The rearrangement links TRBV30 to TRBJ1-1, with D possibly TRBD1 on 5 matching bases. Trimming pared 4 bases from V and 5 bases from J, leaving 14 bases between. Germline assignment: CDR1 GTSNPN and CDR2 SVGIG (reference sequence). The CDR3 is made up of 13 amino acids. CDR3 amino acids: CAWTGTLGTEAFF. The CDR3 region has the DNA TGTGCCTGGACGGGGACCCTGGGTACTGAAGCTTTCTTT. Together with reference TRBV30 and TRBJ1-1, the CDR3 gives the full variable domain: SQTIHQWPATLVQPVGSPLSLECTVEGTSNPNLYWYRQAAGRGLQLLFYSVGIGQISSEVPQNLSASRPQDRQFILSSKKLLLSDSGFYLCAWTGTLGTEAFFGQGTRLTVV.

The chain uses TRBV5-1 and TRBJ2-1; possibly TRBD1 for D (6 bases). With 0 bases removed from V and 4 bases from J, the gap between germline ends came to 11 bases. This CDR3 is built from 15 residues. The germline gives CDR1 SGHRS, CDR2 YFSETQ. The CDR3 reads CASSLAQGKYNEQFF. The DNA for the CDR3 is TGCGCCAGCAGCTTGGCGCAGGGGAAGTACAATGAGCAGTTCTTC.

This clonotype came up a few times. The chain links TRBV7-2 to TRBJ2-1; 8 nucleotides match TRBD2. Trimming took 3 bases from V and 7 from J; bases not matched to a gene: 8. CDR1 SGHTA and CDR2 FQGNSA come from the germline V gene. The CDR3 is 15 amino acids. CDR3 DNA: TGTGCCAGCAGCTTCGTAGCGGGGAGGGTAAATGAGCAGTTCTTC. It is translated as CASSFVAGRVNEQFF.

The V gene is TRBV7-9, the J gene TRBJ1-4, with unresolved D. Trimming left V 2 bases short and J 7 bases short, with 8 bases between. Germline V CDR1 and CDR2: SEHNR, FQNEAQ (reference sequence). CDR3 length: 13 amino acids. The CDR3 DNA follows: TGTGCCAGCAGCTTACGGGAGCTTGAAAAACTGTTTTTT. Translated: CASSLRELEKLFF.

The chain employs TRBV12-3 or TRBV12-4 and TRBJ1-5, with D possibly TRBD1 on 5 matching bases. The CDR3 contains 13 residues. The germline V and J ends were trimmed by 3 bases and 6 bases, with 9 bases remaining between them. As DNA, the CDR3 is TGTGCCAGCAGTTTCGGGGGGACTCAGCCCCAGCATTTT. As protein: CASSFGGTQPQHF.

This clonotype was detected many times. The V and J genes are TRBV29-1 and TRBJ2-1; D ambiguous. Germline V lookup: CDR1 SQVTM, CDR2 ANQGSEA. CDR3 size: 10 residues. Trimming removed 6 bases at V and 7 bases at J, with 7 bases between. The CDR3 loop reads CSVQVNEQFF. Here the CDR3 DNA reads TGCAGCGTCCAAGTGAATGAGCAGTTCTTC.

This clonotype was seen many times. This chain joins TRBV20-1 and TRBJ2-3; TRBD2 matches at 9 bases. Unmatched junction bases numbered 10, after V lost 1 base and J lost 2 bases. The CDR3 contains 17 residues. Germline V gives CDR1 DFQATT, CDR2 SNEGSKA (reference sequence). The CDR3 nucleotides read TGCAGTGCTAGAGGACTAGCGGAATATCCGTTCACAGATACGCAGTATTTT. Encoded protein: CSARGLAEYPFTDTQYF.

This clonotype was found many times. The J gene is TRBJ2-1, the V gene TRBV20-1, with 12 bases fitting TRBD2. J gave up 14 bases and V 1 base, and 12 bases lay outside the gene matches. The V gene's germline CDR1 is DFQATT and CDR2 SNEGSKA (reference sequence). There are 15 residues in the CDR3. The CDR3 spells CSARVPGLAGLKEFF. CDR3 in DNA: TGCAGTGCTAGAGTACCGGGACTAGCGGGCCTCAAGGAGTTCTTC.

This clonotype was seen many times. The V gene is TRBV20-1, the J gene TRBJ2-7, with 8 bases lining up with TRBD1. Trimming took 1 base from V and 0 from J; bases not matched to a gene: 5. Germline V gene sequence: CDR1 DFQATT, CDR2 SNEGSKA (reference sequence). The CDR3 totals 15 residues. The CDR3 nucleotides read TGCAGTGCTAGAGCTGGGACAGGAGGCTCCTACGAGCAGTACTTC. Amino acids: CSARAGTGGSYEQYF.

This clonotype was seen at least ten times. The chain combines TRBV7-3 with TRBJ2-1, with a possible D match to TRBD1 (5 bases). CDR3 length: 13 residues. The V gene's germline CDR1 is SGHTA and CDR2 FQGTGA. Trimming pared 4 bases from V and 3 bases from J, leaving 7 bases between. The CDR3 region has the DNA TGTGCCAGCAGCTACACAGGCTACAATGAGCAGTTCTTC. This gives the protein CASSYTGYNEQFF.

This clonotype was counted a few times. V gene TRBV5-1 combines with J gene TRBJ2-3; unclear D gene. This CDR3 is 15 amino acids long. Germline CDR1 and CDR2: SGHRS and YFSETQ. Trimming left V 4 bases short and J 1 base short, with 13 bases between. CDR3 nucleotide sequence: TGCGCCAGCAGCCGGCCGGACGGACGCACAGATACGCAGTATTTT. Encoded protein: CASSRPDGRTDTQYF.

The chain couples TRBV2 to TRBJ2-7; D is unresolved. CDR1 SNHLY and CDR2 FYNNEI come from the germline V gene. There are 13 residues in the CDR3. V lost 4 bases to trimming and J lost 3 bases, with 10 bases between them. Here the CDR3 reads CASSVGRLYEQYV. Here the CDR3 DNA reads TGTGCCAGCAGTGTGGGCAGACTCTACGAGCAGTACGTC.

The CDR3: CSVSPTGSNEKLFF. CDR3 in DNA: TGCAGCGTGTCCCCGACAGGCTCTAATGAAAAACTGTTTTTT. V is TRBV29-1 and J is TRBJ1-4; D possibly corresponds to TRBD1 (6 bases). Germline loops: CDR1 SQVTM, CDR2 ANQGSEA. The CDR3 extends over 14 amino acids. The V end lost 6 bases, the J end lost 3 bases, and 14 bases lay between the germline ends.

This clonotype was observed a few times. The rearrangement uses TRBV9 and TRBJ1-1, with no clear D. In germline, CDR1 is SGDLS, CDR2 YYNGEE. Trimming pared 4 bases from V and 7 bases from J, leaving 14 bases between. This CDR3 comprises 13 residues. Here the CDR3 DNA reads TGTGCCAGCAGCTCCGGAAGAGGAGTTGAAGCTTTCTTT. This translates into CASSSGRGVEAFF.

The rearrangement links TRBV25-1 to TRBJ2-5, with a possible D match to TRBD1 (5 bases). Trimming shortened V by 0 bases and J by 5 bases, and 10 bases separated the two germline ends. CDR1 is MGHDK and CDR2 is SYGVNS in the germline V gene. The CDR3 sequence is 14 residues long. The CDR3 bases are TGTGCCAGCAGTGAATATAAGGGGTTGGAGACCCAGTACTTC. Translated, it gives CASSEYKGLETQYF. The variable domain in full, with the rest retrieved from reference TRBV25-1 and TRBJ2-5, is EADIYQTPRYLVIGTGKKITLECSQTMGHDKMYWYQQDPGMELHLIHYSYGVNSTEKGDLSSESTVSRIRTEHFPLTLESARPSHTSQYLCASSEYKGLETQYFGPGTRLLVL.

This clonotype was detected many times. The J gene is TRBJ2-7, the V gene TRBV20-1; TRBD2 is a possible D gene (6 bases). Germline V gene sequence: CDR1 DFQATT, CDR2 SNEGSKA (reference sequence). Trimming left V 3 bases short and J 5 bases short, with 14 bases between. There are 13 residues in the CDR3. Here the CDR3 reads CSARVGGVDEQYV. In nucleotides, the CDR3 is TGCAGTGCTAGGGTGGGGGGTGTGGACGAGCAGTACGTC.

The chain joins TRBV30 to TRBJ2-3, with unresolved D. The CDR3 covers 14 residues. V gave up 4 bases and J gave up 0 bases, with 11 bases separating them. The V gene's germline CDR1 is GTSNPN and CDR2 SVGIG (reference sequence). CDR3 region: CAWMYGVSTDTQYF. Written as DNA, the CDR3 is TGTGCCTGGATGTATGGGGTGAGCACAGATACGCAGTATTTT. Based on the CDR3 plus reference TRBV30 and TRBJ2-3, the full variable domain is SQTIHQWPATLVQPVGSPLSLECTVEGTSNPNLYWYRQAAGRGLQLLFYSVGIGQISSEVPQNLSASRPQDRQFILSSKKLLLSDSGFYLCAWMYGVSTDTQYFGPGTRLTVL.

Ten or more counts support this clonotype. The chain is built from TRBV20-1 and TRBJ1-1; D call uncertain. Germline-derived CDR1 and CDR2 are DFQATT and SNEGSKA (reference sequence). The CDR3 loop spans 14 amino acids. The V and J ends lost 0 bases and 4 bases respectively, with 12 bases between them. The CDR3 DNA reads TGCAGTGCTAGAGATCCTAATGGGATCACTGAAGCTTTCTTT. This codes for CSARDPNGITEAFF.

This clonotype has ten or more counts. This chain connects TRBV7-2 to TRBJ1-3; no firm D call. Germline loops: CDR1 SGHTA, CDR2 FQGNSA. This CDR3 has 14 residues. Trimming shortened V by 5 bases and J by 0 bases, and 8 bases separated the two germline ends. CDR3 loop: CASSPTSSGNTIYF. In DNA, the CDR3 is TGTGCCAGCAGCCCCACAAGCTCTGGAAACACCATATATTTT. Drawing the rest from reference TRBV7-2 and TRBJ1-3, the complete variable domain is GAGVSQSPSNKVTEKGKDVELRCDPISGHTALYWYRQSLGQGLEFLIYFQGNSAPDKSGLPSDRFSAERTGGSVSTLTIQRTQQEDSAVYLCASSPTSSGNTIYFGEGSWLTVV.

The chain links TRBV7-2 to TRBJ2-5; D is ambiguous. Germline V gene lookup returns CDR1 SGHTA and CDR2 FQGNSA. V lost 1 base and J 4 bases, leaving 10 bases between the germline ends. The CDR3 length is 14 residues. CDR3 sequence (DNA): TGTGCCAGCAGCTTAGACAGATCTAGAGAGACCCAGTACTTC. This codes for CASSLDRSRETQYF.

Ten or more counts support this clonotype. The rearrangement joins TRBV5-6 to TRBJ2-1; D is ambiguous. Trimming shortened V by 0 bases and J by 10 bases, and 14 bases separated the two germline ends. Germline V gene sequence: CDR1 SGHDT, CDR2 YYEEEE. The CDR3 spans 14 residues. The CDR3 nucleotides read TGTGCCAGCAGCTTGGGACGTCCAATGGAAGAGCAGTTCTTC. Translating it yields CASSLGRPMEEQFF.

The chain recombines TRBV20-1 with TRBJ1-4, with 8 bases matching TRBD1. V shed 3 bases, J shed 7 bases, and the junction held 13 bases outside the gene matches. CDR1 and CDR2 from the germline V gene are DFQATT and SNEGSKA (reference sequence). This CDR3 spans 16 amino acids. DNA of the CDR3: TGCAGTGCTAGTTCCCTTCGACAGGGGCCGGGTGAAAAACTGTTTTTT. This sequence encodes CSASSLRQGPGEKLFF.

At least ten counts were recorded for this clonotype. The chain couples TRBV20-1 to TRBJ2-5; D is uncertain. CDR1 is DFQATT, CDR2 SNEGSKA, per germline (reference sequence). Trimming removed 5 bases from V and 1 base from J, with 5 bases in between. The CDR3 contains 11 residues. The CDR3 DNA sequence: TGCAGTGCTGGGTCCCAAGAGACCCAGTACTTC. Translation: CSAGSQETQYF.

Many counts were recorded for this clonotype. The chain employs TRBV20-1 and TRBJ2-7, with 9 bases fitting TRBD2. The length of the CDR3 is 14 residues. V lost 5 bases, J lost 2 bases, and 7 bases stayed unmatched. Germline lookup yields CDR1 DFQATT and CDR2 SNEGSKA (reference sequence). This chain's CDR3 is CSAGSGGFPYEQYF. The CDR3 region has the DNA TGCAGTGCTGGTAGCGGGGGCTTTCCCTACGAGCAGTACTTC.

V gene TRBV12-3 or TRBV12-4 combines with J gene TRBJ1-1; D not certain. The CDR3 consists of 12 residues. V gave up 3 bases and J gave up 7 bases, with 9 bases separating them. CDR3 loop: CASSFSTVEAFF. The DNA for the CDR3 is TGTGCCAGCAGTTTTTCTACCGTTGAAGCTTTCTTT.

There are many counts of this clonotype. CDR3 residues: CSARVQTGISYNEQFF. The CDR3, as DNA: TGCAGTGCTAGAGTCCAGACAGGGATAAGCTACAATGAGCAGTTCTTC. J is TRBJ2-1 and V is TRBV20-1, with 7 bases aligning to TRBD1. This CDR3 has 16 amino acids. V trimming: 1 base; J trimming: 3 bases; junction bases outside the gene matches: 9. CDR1 and CDR2 from the germline V gene are DFQATT and SNEGSKA (reference sequence).

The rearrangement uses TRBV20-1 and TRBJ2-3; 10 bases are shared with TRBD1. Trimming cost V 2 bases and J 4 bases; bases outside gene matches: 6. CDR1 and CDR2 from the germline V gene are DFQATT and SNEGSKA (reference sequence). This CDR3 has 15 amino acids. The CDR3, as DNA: TGCAGTGCTAGATCCCGGACAGGGGGAGCAGATACGCAGTATTTT. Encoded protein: CSARSRTGGADTQYF.